The rows below give T cell receptor beta chains drawn from one sample of a study of regulatory T cells in long-lasting Graves disease. TCRdb fed the multiplex PCR reads into MiXCR, producing one record per CDR3 protein. The table lists fewer than 550,000 distinct CDR3 sequences, about 16% of them singletons. These records were also assigned to another study, of T cells in Graves' hyperthyroidism and ophthalmopathy.

Sequences were derived from peripheral blood mononuclear cells (PBMCs), sampled at new diagnosis, from a patient treated with antithyroid drugs. These receptors originate from a woman aged 35-65 years with Graves disease. Both conserved end residues are part of each CDR3. The order of the fields is CDR3 length, clone size, V gene, J gene, D gene, CDR3 protein, CDR3 DNA. A D gene is named only where the DNA matches it firmly. A row's size may be missing; if present it is once, few, many or a size class.

len: 15
abundance: many
v_gene: TRBV18
j_gene: TRBJ1-3
d_gene: TRBD1
CDR3aa: CASSPGTGVGNTIYF
CDR3nt: TGTGCCAGCAGCCCGGGGACAGGGGTCGGAAACACCATATATTTT

len: 14
abundance: .
v_gene: TRBV25-1
j_gene: TRBJ2-3
d_gene: .
CDR3aa: CASSVEGGQDTQYF
CDR3nt: TGTGCCAGCAGTGTTGAGGGGGGGCAAGATACGCAGTATTTT

len: 15
abundance: .
v_gene: TRBV20-1
j_gene: TRBJ1-4
d_gene: TRBD1
CDR3aa: CSANPGGATNEKLFF
CDR3nt: TGCAGTGCAAATCCAGGGGGAGCAACTAATGAAAAACTGTTTTTT

len: 16
abundance: .
v_gene: TRBV9
j_gene: TRBJ2-1
d_gene: TRBD1
CDR3aa: CASSPSGQGAYNEQFF
CDR3nt: TGTGCCAGCAGCCCCAGTGGACAGGGGGCTTACAATGAGCAGTTCTTC

len: 13
abundance: once
v_gene: TRBV2
j_gene: TRBJ1-2
d_gene: TRBD1
CDR3aa: CASEGQGAGGYTF
CDR3nt: TGTGCCAGCGAGGGACAGGGGGCAGGTGGCTACACCTTC

len: 15
abundance: once
v_gene: TRBV7-9
j_gene: TRBJ1-2
d_gene: .
CDR3aa: CASSFNPISNYGYTF
CDR3nt: TGTGCCAGCAGCTTTAACCCGATTTCTAACTATGGCTACACCTTC

len: 13
abundance: .
v_gene: TRBV19
j_gene: TRBJ1-1
d_gene: .
CDR3aa: CASSTGLYTEAFF
CDR3nt: TGTGCCAGTAGTACCGGGCTTTACACTGAAGCTTTCTTT

len: 14
abundance: .
v_gene: TRBV18
j_gene: TRBJ1-2
d_gene: TRBD1
CDR3aa: CASSPPTQGYGYTF
CDR3nt: TGTGCCAGCTCACCACCAACACAGGGGTATGGCTACACCTTC

len: 14
abundance: .
v_gene: TRBV12-3/TRBV12-4
j_gene: TRBJ1-2
d_gene: .
CDR3aa: CASSYTGLFYGYTF
CDR3nt: TGTGCCAGCAGTTATACGGGGCTCTTCTATGGCTACACCTTC

len: 15
abundance: .
v_gene: TRBV19
j_gene: TRBJ1-5
d_gene: .
CDR3aa: CASSIQAKRGQPQHF
CDR3nt: TGTGCCAGTAGTATACAGGCGAAGAGGGGTCAGCCCCAGCATTTT

len: 14
abundance: few
v_gene: TRBV6-5
j_gene: TRBJ1-5
d_gene: TRBD1
CDR3aa: CASSYTGDSGPQHF
CDR3nt: TGTGCCAGCAGCTACACAGGGGACTCTGGGCCCCAGCATTTT

len: 13
abundance: few
v_gene: TRBV20-1
j_gene: TRBJ2-7
d_gene: .
CDR3aa: CSARAPGFYEQYF
CDR3nt: TGCAGTGCTAGAGCCCCGGGTTTCTACGAGCAGTACTTC

len: 17
abundance: many
v_gene: TRBV28
j_gene: TRBJ1-2
d_gene: .
CDR3aa: CASSLLSQDPAGYGYTF
CDR3nt: TGTGCCAGCAGTTTGTTGTCTCAGGATCCCGCGGGCTATGGCTACACCTTC

len: 15
abundance: many
v_gene: TRBV20-1
j_gene: TRBJ1-2
d_gene: .
CDR3aa: CSARRAGHLRDGYTF
CDR3nt: TGCAGTGCTAGGAGGGCGGGACACCTAAGGGATGGCTACACCTTC

len: 16
abundance: many
v_gene: TRBV15
j_gene: TRBJ2-3
d_gene: TRBD2
CDR3aa: CATSRDLAGGVDTQYF
CDR3nt: TGTGCCACCAGCAGAGATCTGGCGGGGGGCGTGGATACGCAGTATTTT

len: 14
abundance: .
v_gene: TRBV20-1
j_gene: TRBJ1-2
d_gene: TRBD1
CDR3aa: CSARKDRGDYGYTF
CDR3nt: TGCAGTGCTAGAAAAGACAGGGGAGACTATGGCTACACCTTC

len: 16
abundance: .
v_gene: TRBV4-2
j_gene: TRBJ1-4
d_gene: TRBD1
CDR3aa: CASSPLITGQGTKLFF
CDR3nt: TGTGCCAGCAGCCCCCTCATTACGGGACAGGGCACCAAACTGTTTTTT

len: 13
abundance: many
v_gene: TRBV3-1
j_gene: TRBJ1-6
d_gene: .
CDR3aa: CASSNRENSPLHF
CDR3nt: TGTGCCAGCAGCAACAGGGAAAATTCACCCCTCCACTTT

len: 15
abundance: many
v_gene: TRBV2
j_gene: TRBJ2-3
d_gene: TRBD2
CDR3aa: CASRQGLAGPHAQYF
CDR3nt: TGTGCCAGCAGGCAGGGACTAGCGGGACCCCACGCGCAGTATTTT